Listed here are 30 T cell receptor beta chains from one sample, sequenced in a study of blood T cell repertoires in COVID-19. Sequencing was performed with immunoSEQ multiplex PCR; in TCRdb, only in-frame clones are kept and a portion is missing. The table has about 58,000 clones, approximately 83% seen once. Sequences were obtained from peripheral blood. All receptors derive from a man aged 50 or older with COVID-19, enrolled during active disease.

The genes are TRBV5-4 and TRBJ2-7, with 11 bases lining up with TRBD2. The CDR3 is made up of 16 amino acids. The germline V gene encodes CDR1 SGHNT and CDR2 YYREEE (reference sequence). V dropped 4 bases and J dropped 4; count of bases not matched to a gene: 10. The DNA of the CDR3 is TGTGCCAGCAGCGTAGATAGCGGGAGGGCCCTATACGAGCAGTACTTC. Its translation is CASSVDSGRALYEQYF.

This rearrangement joins TRBV19 to TRBJ2-7, with 9 bases that match TRBD1. V lost 7 bases, J lost 0 bases, and 7 bases stayed unmatched. The germline V gene encodes CDR1 LNHDA and CDR2 SQIVND (reference sequence). There are 15 residues in the CDR3. In DNA, the CDR3 is TGTGCCAGTAATAGTCCGGGACAGGGCTCCTACGAGCAGTACTTC. Translation: CASNSPGQGSYEQYF.

J is TRBJ1-2 and V is TRBV12-3 or TRBV12-4; TRBD1 matches at 9 bases. V dropped 6 bases and J dropped 8; count of bases not matched to a gene: 7. The CDR3 is made up of 13 amino acids. Here the CDR3 DNA reads TGTGCCAGCAGCAGGGACAGGGCGCCGGGCTACACCTTC. Translating it yields CASSRDRAPGYTF.

The rearrangement joins TRBV11-3 to TRBJ2-7, with 7 bases that match TRBD2. Germline values: CDR1 SGHNT, CDR2 YENEEA. This CDR3 is 15 amino acids long. J was trimmed by 5 bases and V by 5 bases; bases with no gene match: 12. CDR3 region: CASSRGGREGHEQYF. DNA of the CDR3: TGTGCCAGCAGCCGCGGCGGCAGGGAGGGCCACGAGCAGTACTTC.

The chain has TRBV4-2 and TRBJ2-3; 13 bases match TRBD2. Germline V gene sequence: CDR1 LGHNA, CDR2 YNFKEQ. V was clipped by 4 bases and J by 3 bases; unmatched bases: 19. The CDR3 spans 21 residues. CDR3 sequence (DNA): TGTGCCAGCAGCCTAGGACTAGCGGGAGATCTACAGATGACCGCAACAGATACGCAGTATTTT. Its protein is CASSLGLAGDLQMTATDTQYF.

The chain is built from TRBV19 and TRBJ2-7; maybe TRBD2 (5 bases). Trimming stripped 4 bases from V and 1 base from J, with 11 bases between. Germline CDR1 LNHDA, CDR2 SQIVND (reference sequence). This CDR3 contains 14 residues. The CDR3 region is CASSNGVLSYEQYF. CDR3 nucleotides: TGTGCCAGTAGTAACGGGGTCCTATCCTACGAGCAGTACTTC.

The chain uses TRBV6-6 and TRBJ1-5; D unclear. Germline V gene sequence: CDR1 MNHNY, CDR2 SVGAGI (reference sequence). This CDR3 has 17 amino acids. V shed 5 bases and J shed 5 bases, with 22 bases lying between them. This CDR3 reads CASSPLEWRATDQPQHF. Written as DNA, the CDR3 is TGTGCCAGCAGTCCCCTTGAATGGAGGGCGACGGATCAGCCCCAGCATTTT.

The gene calls are TRBV3-1 (or the pseudogene TRBV3-2) and TRBJ2-4, with 9 bases lining up with TRBD1. The germline V gene has CDR1 LGHDT and CDR2 YNNKEL (reference sequence). CDR3 length equals 13 residues. With 6 bases clipped from V and 8 bases from J, the junction kept 5 bases outside the gene matches. CDR3 DNA: TGTGCCAGCAGTCTCGACAGGGGGGACATTCAGTACTTC. Protein product: CASSLDRGDIQYF.

V is TRBV25-1 and J is TRBJ1-3; possibly TRBD1 for D (6 bases). Germline values: CDR1 MGHDK, CDR2 SYGVNS. The V and J ends lost 4 bases and 0 bases respectively, with 13 bases between them. The CDR3 has 16 residues. The CDR3 bases are TGTGCCAGCAGTGTGTCAGGGGCCCTCTCTGGAAACACCATATATTTT. The encoded protein is CASSVSGALSGNTIYF.

The rearrangement links TRBV19 to TRBJ2-2; 12 bases are a match to TRBD2. The CDR3 is 17 residues long. The ends lost 6 bases at V and 4 bases at J; junction bases unmatched: 9. CDR1 is LNHDA, CDR2 SQIVND, per germline (reference sequence). CDR3 protein: CASRLLAGGRSTGELFF. In DNA, the CDR3 is TGTGCCAGTAGGTTACTAGCGGGAGGTAGGAGCACCGGGGAGCTGTTTTTT.

J is TRBJ2-4 and V is TRBV10-1, with D possibly being TRBD1 (5 bases). V dropped 3 bases and J dropped 8 bases, with 11 bases sitting between them. The CDR3 spans 13 residues. Germline V gives CDR1 WNHNN, CDR2 SYGVQD (reference sequence). The CDR3 bases are TGCGCCAGCAGTGAAGGGGCAAGGGACATTCAGTACTTC. Protein product: CASSEGARDIQYF.

This clone was seen more than once but under ten times. The chain employs TRBV29-1 and TRBJ1-3; the match to TRBD1 covers 9 bases. Germline V CDR1 and CDR2: SQVTM, ANQGSEA. J gave up 2 bases and V 0 bases, and 11 bases lay outside the gene matches. The CDR3 contains 18 residues. CDR3 in DNA: TGCAGCGTTGAAGATCGACAGGGGGAGCTGGGTCCTGGAAACACCATATATTTT. Protein: CSVEDRQGELGPGNTIYF.

This clone appeared a single time. The J gene is TRBJ2-5, the V gene TRBV5-1, with D maybe TRBD1 (6 bases). This CDR3 spans 13 amino acids. CDR1 and CDR2 from the germline V gene are SGHRS and YFSETQ. The V end was cut by 5 bases, the J end by 4 bases, with 12 bases between. The CDR3 reads CASSWPDRETQYF. The CDR3 DNA sequence: TGCGCCAGCAGTTGGCCGGACAGAGAGACCCAGTACTTC.

This clone was found once. CDR3 sequence (DNA): TGTGCCAGCAGCCAAGATCTCGCCGGGGAGCTGTTTTTT. This sequence encodes CASSQDLAGELFF. V and J are TRBV14 and TRBJ2-2; D remains unclear. CDR3 length: 13 residues. Trimming left V 0 bases short and J 6 bases short, with 5 bases between. The germline gives CDR1 SGHDN, CDR2 FVKESK. The variable domain in full, completed from reference TRBV14 and TRBJ2-2, reads EAGVTQFPSHSVIEKGQTVTLRCDPISGHDNLYWYRRVMGKEIKFLLHFVKESKQDESGMPNNRFLAERTGGTYSTLKVQPAELEDSGVYFCASSQDLAGELFFGEGSRLTVL.

In this sample, this clone turned up a few times. V and J are TRBV21-1 and TRBJ1-6; TRBD1 is taken as the D call from the table, unchecked against the DNA. TRBV21-1 is a documented pseudogene. This CDR3 has 17 residues. In DNA, the CDR3 is TGTGCCAGCAGCAAAAAAAAGGGGGACAGTCATAATTCACCCCTCCACTTT. The encoded protein is CASSKKKGDSHNSPLHF.

The V and J genes are TRBV7-9 and TRBJ2-7, with TRBD2 identical over 7 bases. Germline V gives CDR1 SEHNR, CDR2 FQNEAQ (reference sequence). J lost 5 bases, V lost 5 bases, and 9 bases had no gene match. The CDR3 is 14 amino acids. CDR3 sequence (DNA): TGTGCCAGCAGCGAAGCGTGGGGGGGGAACGAGCAGTACTTC. This gives the protein CASSEAWGGNEQYF.

This chain connects TRBV28 to TRBJ2-1, with D unresolved. Germline V gene lookup returns CDR1 MDHEN and CDR2 SYDVKM. V lost 6 bases and J lost 9, with 15 bases in between. The CDR3 totals 13 residues. CDR3 in amino acids: CASSSGRMGEQFF. The CDR3 nucleotides read TGTGCCAGCAGCTCGGGTAGAATGGGTGAGCAGTTCTTC. Filled out from reference TRBV28 and TRBJ2-1, the complete variable domain reads DVKVTQSSRYLVKRTGEKVFLECVQDMDHENMFWYRQDPGLGLRLIYFSYDVKMKEKGDIPEGYSVSREKKERFSLILESASTNQTSMYLCASSSGRMGEQFFGPGTRLTVL.

This rearrangement joins TRBV7-2 to TRBJ2-3; 8 nucleotides align to TRBD2. Germline V gives CDR1 SGHTA, CDR2 FQGNSA. CDR3 length: 15 amino acids. With 3 bases clipped from V and 4 bases from J, the junction kept 6 bases outside the gene matches. The CDR3: CASSLQTSVSDTQYF. In DNA form, the CDR3 reads TGTGCCAGCAGCTTGCAGACTAGCGTATCAGATACGCAGTATTTT. Full variable domain (outside the CDR3, taken from reference TRBV7-2 and TRBJ2-3): GAGVSQSPSNKVTEKGKDVELRCDPISGHTALYWYRQSLGQGLEFLIYFQGNSAPDKSGLPSDRFSAERTGGSVSTLTIQRTQQEDSAVYLCASSLQTSVSDTQYFGPGTRLTVL.

A few counts support this clone. The chain employs TRBV19 and TRBJ2-3; possibly TRBD2 for D (5 bases). CDR1 LNHDA and CDR2 SQIVND come from the germline V gene (reference sequence). V lost 1 base and J 7 bases, leaving 12 bases between the germline ends. This CDR3 is built from 14 residues. The CDR3 region has the DNA TGTGCCAGTAGTATAGGCGGAGACTATCATACGCAGTATTTT. Translation: CASSIGGDYHTQYF.

In this sample, this clone turned up once. The chain has TRBV9 and TRBJ2-2; 7 bases fit TRBD2. Trimming at V came to 3 bases and at J to 7 bases, leaving 6 bases not matched to a gene. The CDR3 consists of 14 residues. Looked up from germline, CDR1 is SGDLS and CDR2 is YYNGEE. CDR3 sequence: CASSAGLVVGELFF. CDR3 in DNA: TGTGCCAGCAGCGCCGGACTAGTAGTCGGGGAGCTGTTTTTT.

The rearrangement links TRBV11-2 to TRBJ2-1, with D possibly matching TRBD1 (6 bases). The CDR3 runs to 15 residues. Germline lookup yields CDR1 SGHAT and CDR2 FQNNGV. Trimming left V 5 bases short and J 16 bases short, with 27 bases between. The CDR3 here is CASSRGGTGYNARFF. The CDR3 bases are TGTGCCAGCAGCCGAGGGGGTACCGGCTACAATGCCCGATTCTTC.

A word on this clone: Other DNA sequences of this sample code for an identical CDR3. The chain has TRBV9 and TRBJ2-5; weak D call: TRBD2 (5 bases). Germline values: CDR1 SGDLS, CDR2 YYNGEE. Trimming stripped 4 bases from V and 2 bases from J, with 9 bases between. CDR3 length: 13 amino acids. The CDR3 DNA sequence: TGTGCCAGCAGCCCTCGCGGGCAAGAGACCCAGTACTTC. Translated, it gives CASSPRGQETQYF.

This clone was detected only once. The CDR3 DNA sequence: TGTGCCACGGGACAGGGTGTCTCCAATGAGCAGTTCTTC. Its protein is CATGQGVSNEQFF. The gene calls are TRBV19 and TRBJ2-1; 9 bases fit TRBD1. The germline CDR1 and CDR2 sequences are LNHDA and SQIVND (reference sequence). The CDR3 loop spans 13 amino acids. Unmatched junction bases numbered 7, after V lost 10 bases and J lost 6 bases.

V and J are TRBV29-1 and TRBJ2-7, with 8 nucleotides matching TRBD1. Germline V gene data show CDR1 as SQVTM and CDR2 as ANQGSEA. The J segment lost 1 base and the V segment lost 6 bases, leaving 11 bases of the junction unmatched. This CDR3 has 15 residues. Written as DNA, the CDR3 is TGCAGCGTCCAACCCGGGACAGGTTCTTCCTACGAGCAGTACTTC. Translation gives CSVQPGTGSSYEQYF.

The rearrangement uses TRBV9 and TRBJ2-7; D possibly corresponds to TRBD2 (6 bases). This CDR3 is built from 14 residues. Trimming removed 3 bases at V and 1 base at J, with 11 bases between. CDR1 and CDR2 from the germline V gene are SGDLS and YYNGEE. The CDR3 here is CASSDPGRSYEQYF. CDR3 bases: TGTGCCAGCAGCGACCCCGGGAGATCCTACGAGCAGTACTTC.

The CDR3 loop is CASSVDRGPDIQYF. CDR3 nucleotide sequence: TGTGCCAGCAGCGTAGACAGGGGGCCGGACATTCAGTACTTC. The chain combines TRBV9 with TRBJ2-4; 9 bases fit TRBD1. Germline lookup yields CDR1 SGDLS and CDR2 YYNGEE. The CDR3 is 14 amino acids. Unmatched junction bases numbered 3, after V lost 0 bases and J lost 8 bases.

The chain recombines TRBV6-6 with TRBJ1-4; 9 bases are shared with TRBD1. The CDR3 has 15 amino acids. J gave up 8 bases and V 6 bases, and 10 bases lay outside the gene matches. Germline V gene sequence: CDR1 MNHNY, CDR2 SVGAGI (reference sequence). CDR3: CASRPGTGKREKLFF. As DNA, the CDR3 is TGTGCCAGCAGGCCCGGGACAGGGAAACGCGAAAAACTGTTTTTT.

The chain couples TRBV3-1 (or the pseudogene TRBV3-2) to TRBJ2-6, with 9 bases lining up with TRBD2. Germline V gene sequence: CDR1 LGHDT, CDR2 YNNKEL (reference sequence). The J segment lost 4 bases and the V segment lost 3 bases, leaving 7 bases of the junction unmatched. This CDR3 is 17 amino acids long. The CDR3 reads CASSHTGTSKGANVLTF. CDR3 bases: TGTGCCAGCAGCCATACCGGGACTAGCAAGGGGGCCAACGTCCTGACTTTC.

The chain employs TRBV28 and TRBJ2-7; D may be TRBD1 (6 bases). The germline V gene encodes CDR1 MDHEN and CDR2 SYDVKM. The V end lost 5 bases, the J end lost 6 bases, and 11 bases lay between the germline ends. The CDR3 sequence is 12 residues long. CDR3 sequence: CASSNRVSEQYF. The CDR3, as DNA: TGTGCCAGCAGTAACAGGGTAAGCGAGCAGTACTTC.

The chain combines TRBV7-9 with TRBJ2-7; the match to TRBD2 covers 9 bases. V trimming: 5 bases; J trimming: 2 bases; junction bases outside the gene matches: 7. CDR3 length: 15 amino acids. Germline loops: CDR1 SEHNR, CDR2 FQNEAQ (reference sequence). The CDR3 coding sequence is TGTGCCAGCAGCCCTGGGACTAGCCGAGCCTACGAGCAGTACTTC. The encoded protein is CASSPGTSRAYEQYF.